One and the same sample provided the 17 T cell receptor beta chains below, sequenced in a study of T cells in women clearing cervical HPV infection. Assay used: immunoSEQ multiplex PCR; TCRdb lists only in-frame clones, some missing. Here the sample table reports some 20,000 clones. Sequenced input: blood buffy coat. Receptors were obtained from a woman between 18 and 70 years old with a cervical HPV16 infection that either progressed to CIN3+ or cleared (not recorded which).

As for this clone: The read terminates 3 residues before the CDR3 end, so the remaining end is supplied by the germline J gene. J is TRBJ2-7 and V is TRBV19; no clear D gene. The CDR3 runs 15 residues. Trimming took 5 bases from V and 2 from J, leaving 16 bases between them. Germline V lookup: CDR1 LNHDA, CDR2 SQIVND (reference sequence). The CDR3 bases that were read are TGTGCCAGTAGTCTCTTATTAAAACCTACCTACGAG. Encoded protein: CASSLLLKPTYE. The CDR3 in its entirety is CASSLLLKPTYEQYF.

Comment on this clone: The sequence runs out 3 residues before the end of the CDR3; the remainder is reconstructed from the germline J gene. The V and J genes are TRBV10-1 and TRBJ2-3; tentatively, D is TRBD1 (5 bases). Trimming removed 0 bases at V and 0 bases at J, with 7 bases between. CDR3 length: 15 residues. Germline V lookup: CDR1 WNHNN, CDR2 SYGVQD (reference sequence). CDR3 DNA (partial): TGCGCCAGCAGTGAGTCTTCAGGGAGCACAGATACG. Translated, it gives CASSESSGSTDT. The entire CDR3 protein is CASSESSGSTDTQYF.

Comments on this clone: The CDR3 goes on 3 residues after the read ends, and that part is filled in from the germline J gene. V and J are TRBV18 and TRBJ2-5; the D gene is possibly TRBD1 (6 bases). The germline CDR1 and CDR2 sequences are KGHSH and LQKENI. This CDR3 is built from 15 residues. The V gene lost 6 bases and the J gene lost 2 bases, with 16 bases spanning the gap. CDR3 loop: CASSPSQGKQETQYF. The covered CDR3 bases are TGTGCCAGCTCCCCAAGCCAGGGGAAACAAGAGACC.

The CDR3 reads CASSLAGANYGYTF. CDR3 DNA (partial): TGTGCCAGCAGCTTAGCAGGGGCTAACTATGGC. This sequence joins TRBV7-2 and TRBJ1-2; D possibly corresponds to TRBD1 (5 bases). The CDR3 goes on 3 residues after the read ends, and that part is filled in from the germline J gene. The CDR3 length is 14 residues. The germline V gene has CDR1 SGHTA and CDR2 FQGNSA. V lost 0 bases and J 0 bases, leaving 5 bases between the germline ends.

This clone is classed as medium-sized by frequency. The CDR3 extends 3 residues past the end of the read, so its final part is completed from the germline J gene. The V and J genes are TRBV6-2 or TRBV6-3 and TRBJ2-7; 8 nucleotides agree with TRBD1. Trimming at V came to 0 bases and at J to 5 bases, leaving 6 bases not matched to a gene. CDR1 MNHEY and CDR2 SVGEGT come from the germline V gene. The CDR3 runs to 15 residues. The part of the CDR3 DNA that was read is TGTGCCAGCAGTTACTCGAGACAGGGGAAGAACGAG. It is translated as CASSYSRQGKNE. The CDR3 in its entirety is CASSYSRQGKNEQYF.

A word on this clone: The read halts 3 residues ahead of the CDR3 end, with the missing end drawn from the germline J gene. The chain is built from TRBV20-1 and TRBJ1-5; a possible D gene is TRBD1 (6 bases). V gave up 0 bases and J gave up 1 base, with 13 bases separating them. The CDR3 loop spans 16 amino acids. Germline V gene data show CDR1 as DFQATT and CDR2 as SNEGSKA (reference sequence). CDR3 DNA, as far as it was read: TGCAGTGCTAGAGAAACAGGGTCTACGAGCAATCAGCCC. Translating gives CSARETGSTSNQP. The entire CDR3 reads CSARETGSTSNQPQHF.

Concerning this clone itself: The read halts 3 residues ahead of the CDR3 end, with the missing end drawn from the germline J gene. This chain links TRBV7-9 with TRBJ2-5, with a weak D call TRBD2 (6 bases). The ends were cut back, 5 bases at V and 5 bases at J, with 12 bases in the middle. The CDR3 covers 13 residues. The germline V gene has CDR1 SEHNR and CDR2 FQNEAQ (reference sequence). CDR3 DNA (partial): TGTGCCAGCAGCCCCCGAGGAGGGGAGACC. Protein sequence: CASSPRGGET. The full CDR3 reads CASSPRGGETQYF.

This chain's CDR3 is CASSEGRARGDTEAFF. The CDR3 bases that were read are TGCGCCAGCAGTGAAGGCCGGGCCAGGGGGGACACTGAA. The V gene is TRBV10-1, the J gene TRBJ1-1, with 7 bases fitting TRBD1. The CDR3 end is not reached by the read, which stops 3 residues before it; the germline J gene fills it in. Germline-derived CDR1 and CDR2 are WNHNN and SYGVQD (reference sequence). J gave up 3 bases and V 3 bases, and 10 bases lay outside the gene matches. The CDR3 consists of 16 residues.

Remarks on this clone: The read terminates 3 residues before the CDR3 end, so the remaining end is supplied by the germline J gene. The V and J genes are TRBV20-1 and TRBJ2-3; D not certain. Germline V lookup: CDR1 DFQATT, CDR2 SNEGSKA (reference sequence). V was pared by 6 bases and J by 1 base, with 5 bases between. The CDR3 has 11 residues. CDR3 bases read: TGCAGTGCGCGGCGCACAGATACG. Its translation is CSARRTDT. The whole CDR3 sequence reads CSARRTDTQYF.

Concerning this clone: The read ends 3 residues shy of where the CDR3 ends; the end is completed using the germline J gene. The chain employs TRBV6-2 or TRBV6-3 and TRBJ2-7; possibly TRBD2 for D (6 bases). CDR1 and CDR2 from the germline V gene are MNHEY and SVGEGT. The CDR3 is 13 residues long. V gave up 5 bases and J gave up 3 bases, with 11 bases separating them. CDR3 loop: CASSPADYYEQYF. The sequenced part of the CDR3 DNA is TGTGCCAGCAGTCCCGCGGACTACTACGAG.

Points on this clone: The DNA ends 3 residues before the CDR3 does, and the rest of the CDR3 is filled in from the germline J gene. This chain joins TRBV20-1 and TRBJ1-2; D is ambiguous. Germline V lookup: CDR1 DFQATT, CDR2 SNEGSKA (reference sequence). The CDR3 consists of 15 residues. Trimming removed 0 bases from V and 3 bases from J, with 14 bases in between. Partial CDR3 DNA: TGCAGTGCTAGAGATCCGGGTGGCAAGCACTATGGC. It encodes CSARDPGGKHYG. The whole CDR3 sequence reads CSARDPGGKHYGYTF.

To note about this clone: The sequenced fragment ends 3 residues before the CDR3 boundary, so the rest is inferred from the germline J gene. The chain joins TRBV20-1 to TRBJ2-7; either TRBD1 or TRBD2 may supply D (5 bases each). Trimming cost V 5 bases and J 0 bases, with 14 bases left between them. The germline V gene encodes CDR1 DFQATT and CDR2 SNEGSKA (reference sequence). The CDR3 loop spans 14 amino acids. The CDR3 bases that were read are TGCAGTGCTGAGGGGCCGGGAATCTCCTACGAG. Amino acids: CSAEGPGISYE. From start to end, the CDR3 is CSAEGPGISYEQYF.

Concerning this clone: Sequencing ends 3 residues short of the CDR3 end; the germline J gene provides the rest. The chain couples TRBV11-3 to TRBJ2-3; the D gene is possibly TRBD2 (5 bases). The CDR3 runs to 13 residues. Trimming took 1 base from V and 3 from J, leaving 5 bases between them. Germline CDR1 reads SGHNT; CDR2 reads YENEEA. The CDR3 DNA, read in part, is TGTGCCAGCAGCTTAGGGACTACAGATACG. Translation gives CASSLGTTDT. Given in full, the CDR3 is CASSLGTTDTQYF.

Remarks on this clone: The missing CDR3 end, 3 residues past where the read stops, is filled in from the germline J gene. The J gene is TRBJ1-5, the V gene TRBV19; tentatively, D is TRBD1 (6 bases). The ends were cut back, 5 bases at V and 7 bases at J, with 15 bases in the middle. Germline V gene sequence: CDR1 LNHDA, CDR2 SQIVND (reference sequence). This CDR3 region has 14 residues. The CDR3 bases that were read are TGTGCCAGTAGTGTCTTACAGGGAAACCAGCCC. This codes for CASSVLQGNQP. The whole CDR3 protein reads CASSVLQGNQPQHF.

The CDR3 loop is CASSLLGALNYGYTF. Incomplete CDR3 DNA: TGTGCCAGCAGCTTGCTGGGGGCCCTCAACTATGGC. The chain couples TRBV5-6 to TRBJ1-2; D is perhaps TRBD1 (6 bases). The read is 3 residues too short to cover the CDR3 end, so that end is filled in from the germline J gene. With 1 base removed from V and 2 bases from J, the gap between germline ends came to 12 bases. Per germline, CDR1 SGHDT and CDR2 YYEEEE. The CDR3 runs to 15 residues.

The CDR3 reads CSAPRTSGVSSYNEQFF. The CDR3 bases that were read are TGCAGTGCTCCCCGGACTAGCGGGGTGAGCTCCTACAATGAG. This rearrangement joins TRBV20-1 to TRBJ2-1; 12 bases are a match to TRBD2. The CDR3 end falls 3 residues outside the read, so it is completed with the germline J gene. The length of the CDR3 is 17 residues. V lost 5 bases and J lost 0; bases outside the gene matches: 8. Germline-derived CDR1 and CDR2 are DFQATT and SNEGSKA (reference sequence).

With regard to this clone: The sequence runs out 3 residues before the end of the CDR3; the remainder is reconstructed from the germline J gene. The gene calls are TRBV2 and TRBJ2-7; no clear D gene. CDR1 and CDR2 from the germline V gene are SNHLY and FYNNEI. The CDR3 totals 14 residues. The ends were cut back, 0 bases at V and 5 bases at J, with 11 bases in the middle. The DNA read from the CDR3 is TGTGCCAGCAGTGAAGCAAGAGCGATCCACGAG. It translates to CASSEARAIHE. The full-length CDR3 reads as CASSEARAIHEQYF.